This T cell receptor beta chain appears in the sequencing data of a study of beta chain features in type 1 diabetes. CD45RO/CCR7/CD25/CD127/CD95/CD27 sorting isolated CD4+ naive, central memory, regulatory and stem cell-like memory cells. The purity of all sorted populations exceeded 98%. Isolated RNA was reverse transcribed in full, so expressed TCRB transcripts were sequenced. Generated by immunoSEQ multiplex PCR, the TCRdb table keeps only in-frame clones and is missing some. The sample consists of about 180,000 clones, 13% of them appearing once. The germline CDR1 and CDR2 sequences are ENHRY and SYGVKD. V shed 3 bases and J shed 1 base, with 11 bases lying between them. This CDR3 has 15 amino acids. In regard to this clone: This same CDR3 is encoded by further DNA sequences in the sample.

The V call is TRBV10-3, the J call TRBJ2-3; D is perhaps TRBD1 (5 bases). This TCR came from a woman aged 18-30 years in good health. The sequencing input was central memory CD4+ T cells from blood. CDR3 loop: CAISDSGIGTDTQYF. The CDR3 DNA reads TGTGCCATCAGTGACTCAGGGATAGGCACAGATACGCAGTATTTT.